This TCR beta chain is from a study of cytomegalovirus exposure and HLA in healthy donors. The study ran its PCR with 60 Vbeta and 13 Jbeta primers. TCRdb's table, derived via immunoSEQ multiplex PCR, lists solely in-frame clones and lacks some. The sample lists about 140,000 clones, 70% to 85% occurring once. The CDR3 has 12 residues. Germline CDR1 reads SGHKS; CDR2 reads YYEKEE (reference sequence). The V end was cut by 4 bases, the J end by 10 bases, with 12 bases between. The chain uses TRBV5-5 and TRBJ2-4, with no clear D. This receptor was taken from a man aged 30 to 45 in good health and CMV-seropositive. Sequencing was done on a sample of PBMCs. CDR3 in DNA: TGTGCCAGCAGCCAGGATATCCCTATTCAGTACTTC. This encodes CASSQDIPIQYF. The full variable domain, rest sourced from reference TRBV5-5 and TRBJ2-4, is DAGVTQSPTHLIKTRGQQVTLRCSPISGHKSVSWYQQVLGQGPQFIFQYYEKEERGRGNFPDRFSARQFPNYSSELNVNALLLGDSALYLCASSQDIPIQYFGAGTRLSVL.